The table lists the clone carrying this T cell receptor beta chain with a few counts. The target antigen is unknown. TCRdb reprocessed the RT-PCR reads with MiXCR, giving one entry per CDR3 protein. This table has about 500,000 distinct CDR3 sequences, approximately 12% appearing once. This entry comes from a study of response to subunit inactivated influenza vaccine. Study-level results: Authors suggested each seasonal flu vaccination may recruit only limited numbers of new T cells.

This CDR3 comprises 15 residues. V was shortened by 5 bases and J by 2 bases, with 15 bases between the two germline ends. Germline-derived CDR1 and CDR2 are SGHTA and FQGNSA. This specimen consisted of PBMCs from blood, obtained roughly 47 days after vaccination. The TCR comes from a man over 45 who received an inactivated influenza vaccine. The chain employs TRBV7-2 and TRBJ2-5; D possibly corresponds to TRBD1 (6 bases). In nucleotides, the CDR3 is TGTGCCAGCAGCACACCACCCGGACAGCAAGAGACCCAGTACTTC. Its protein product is CASSTPPGQQETQYF.